This T cell receptor (beta chain) was sequenced during a study of cytotoxic CD8 clonotypes in ibrutinib-treated CLL. Study findings and constraints: On treatment, the uncommon public clonotypes contracted or remained stable.

TCR beta libraries used about 1.8 micrograms of DNA from cryopreserved PBMCs. Assay: immunoSEQ multiplex PCR; the TCRdb copy retains only in-frame clones and omits some. The sample lists around 91,000 clones, around 84% seen once, with under 6.5% in the top ten. Losses at the gene ends were 4 bases for V and 3 bases for J; bases not matched to a gene: 14. This CDR3 has 17 amino acids. The germline V gene has CDR1 MGHRA and CDR2 YSYEKL. The count of this clone is one. Its antigen is unidentified. The sequence came from a human donor with chronic lymphocytic leukemia. This chain uses TRBV4-1 with TRBJ1-2; 7 bases agree with TRBD1. The input for sequencing was PBMCs, taken before ibrutinib treatment. The CDR3 loop is CASSPRTKSDRYYGYTF. DNA for the CDR3: TGCGCCAGCAGCCCCCGGACGAAATCGGACAGGTACTATGGCTACACCTTC.